Sequencing of this T cell receptor (beta chain) was carried out in a study of tumor-infiltrating lymphocytes in primary liver carcinoma. Notes on the study in general: The difference in top-250-clone fraction between tumors and blood was significant, favoring tumors (p = 0.039).

DNA and RNA were both co-extracted from about 19-30 mg of bulk tissue that had not been sorted. Five separate regions per tumor were sampled. Tumor samples each held over 80% viable tumor cells. TCR beta cDNA was made from 450 to 550 ng total RNA with a constant-region primer. Investigators got TCR beta libraries out of three nested multiplex PCR rounds, done with slightly modified ARM-PCR. TRBV1-TRBV30 forward primers paired with a C-beta reverse primer drove the first two PCR rounds, about 10 cycles each. TCRdb redid the calling of the multiplex PCR reads with MiXCR, one entry per CDR3 protein. The sample carries approximately 190,000 distinct CDR3 sequences, 85% recorded once. Germline values: CDR1 SEHNR, CDR2 FQNEAQ (reference sequence). The CDR3 spans 15 residues. Trimming took off 7 bases at V and 13 bases at J, with 26 bases between the two ends. Concerning this clonotype itself: Its cognate antigen is unknown.

Sequencing was performed on tumor tissue from primary liver carcinoma. The sequence was collected from a man in his forties with primary liver carcinoma and hepatitis B virus infection. The rearrangement links TRBV7-9 to TRBJ2-1; TRBD1 might be the D (5 bases). The CDR3 region is CASIDSLSENSEQFF. The CDR3 nucleotides are TGTGCCAGCATTGACAGTTTATCCGAAAACAGTGAACAGTTCTTC.